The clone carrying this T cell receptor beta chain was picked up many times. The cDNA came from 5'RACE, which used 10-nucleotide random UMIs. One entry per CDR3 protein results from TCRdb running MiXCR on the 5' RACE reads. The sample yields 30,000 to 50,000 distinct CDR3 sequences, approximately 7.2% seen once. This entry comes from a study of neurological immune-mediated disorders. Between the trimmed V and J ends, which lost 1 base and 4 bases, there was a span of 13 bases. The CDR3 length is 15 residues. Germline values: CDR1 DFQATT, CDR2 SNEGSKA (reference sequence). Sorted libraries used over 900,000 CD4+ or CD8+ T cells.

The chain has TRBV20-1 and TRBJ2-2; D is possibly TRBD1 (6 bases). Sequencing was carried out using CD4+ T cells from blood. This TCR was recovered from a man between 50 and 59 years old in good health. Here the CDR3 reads CSARVAQGITGELFF. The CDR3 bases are TGCAGTGCTAGAGTTGCGCAGGGGATCACCGGGGAGCTGTTTTTT.